The subject of this entry is one T cell receptor beta chain. This entry comes from a study of control samples from healthy donors and cancer patients. CDR3 length: 14 amino acids. Germline CDR1 reads LGHDT; CDR2 reads YNNKEL (reference sequence). Trimming removed 4 bases at V and 8 bases at J, with 15 bases between. Produced via immunoSEQ multiplex PCR; TCRdb's table is partial and in-frame only. Of over 200,000 clones detected, approximately 80% appear once; the ten largest clones hold roughly 15%. The sample consisted of PBMCs. The sequence was obtained from a woman aged 60-75 years with lung cancer. The rearrangement links TRBV3-1 (or the pseudogene TRBV3-2) to TRBJ2-1; weak D call: TRBD1 (7 bases). The CDR3, as DNA: TGTGCCAGCAGCCTTTTCTCAGGGGGGTATGAGCAGTTCTTC. Translating it yields CASSLFSGGYEQFF.